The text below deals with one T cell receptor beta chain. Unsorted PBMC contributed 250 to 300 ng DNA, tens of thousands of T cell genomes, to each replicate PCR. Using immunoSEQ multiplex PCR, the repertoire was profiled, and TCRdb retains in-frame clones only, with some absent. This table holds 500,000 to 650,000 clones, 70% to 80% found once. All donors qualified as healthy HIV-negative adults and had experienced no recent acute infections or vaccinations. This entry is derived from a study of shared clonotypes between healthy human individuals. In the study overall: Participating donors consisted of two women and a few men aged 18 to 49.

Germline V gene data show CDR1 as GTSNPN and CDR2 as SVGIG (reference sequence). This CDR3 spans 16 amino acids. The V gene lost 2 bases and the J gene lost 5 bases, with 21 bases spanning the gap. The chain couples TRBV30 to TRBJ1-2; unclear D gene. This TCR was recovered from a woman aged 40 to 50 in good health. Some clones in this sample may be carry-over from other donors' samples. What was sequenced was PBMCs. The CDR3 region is CAWSWMVAAASYGYTF. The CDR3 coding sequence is TGTGCCTGGAGTTGGATGGTGGCGGCCGCGAGTTATGGCTACACCTTC.